Given below is one T cell receptor beta chain in context. Its antigen is unidentified. CDR1 is MNHEY, CDR2 SMNVEV, per germline (reference sequence). With V trimmed by 4 bases and J by 4 bases, 10 bases remained unmatched. The CDR3 contains 15 residues. This related bone marrow graft donor gave peripheral blood on the day of marrow donation. Sequencing was performed with immunoSEQ multiplex PCR; in TCRdb, only in-frame clones are kept and a portion is missing. This table has some 12,000 clones, 90% to 95% appearing once. This entry comes from a study of T cells after posttransplantation cyclophosphamide. General study results and limits: Recipient CMV seropositivity and CMV reactivation strongly tracked TRB clonality. Later blood repertoires were often dominated by clones from the donor CD8+ memory compartment.

This clonotype was sampled from a man between 25 and 39 years old in good health and a related stem cell transplant donor. Source material: naive CD8+ T cells sorted from PBMCs. J is TRBJ2-7 and V is TRBV27; TRBD1 aligns across 7 bases. CDR3 loop: CASSSFDRVIYEQYF. In DNA, the CDR3 is TGTGCCAGCAGTTCTTTTGACAGGGTAATTTACGAGCAGTACTTC.